Listed here are 3 T cell receptor beta chains from one sample, sequenced in a study of OX40 agonist ivuxolimab in advanced cancers. Measured with immunoSEQ multiplex PCR; TCRdb has only the in-frame clones, and not every one. The sample holds under 80,000 clones, about 93% seen once. The sequencing here drew on CD4+ or CD8+ T cells sorted from blood, taken in a trial of the OX40 agonist ivuxolimab. These receptors all stem from an adult with an advanced solid tumor such as melanoma, head and neck, liver or kidney cancer.

This chain joins TRBV4-2 and TRBJ2-2; 10 positions agree with TRBD2. This CDR3 is 17 amino acids long. With V trimmed by 1 base and J by 6 bases, 8 bases remained unmatched. CDR1 and CDR2 (germline): LGHNA, YNFKEQ. The CDR3 loop reads CASSQAGKAGGAGELFF. The CDR3 bases are TGTGCCAGCAGCCAAGCCGGGAAAGCGGGGGGGGCCGGGGAGCTGTTTTTT.

The chain has TRBV6-1 and TRBJ1-2; maybe TRBD1 (5 bases). The CDR3 covers 13 residues. In germline, CDR1 is MNHNS, CDR2 SASEGT. Trimming removed 7 bases from V and 4 bases from J, with 13 bases in between. CDR3 in amino acids: CASTLRGAYGYTF. CDR3 DNA sequence: TGTGCCAGCACACTACGAGGGGCCTATGGCTACACCTTC.

The rearrangement uses TRBV11-2 and TRBJ2-1, with 7 bases lining up with TRBD2. CDR3 length: 13 residues. Trimming cost V 7 bases and J 2 bases; bases outside gene matches: 2. The germline V gene has CDR1 SGHAT and CDR2 FQNNGV. CDR3: CASNREAYNEQFF. CDR3 DNA sequence: TGTGCCAGCAACCGGGAGGCCTACAATGAGCAGTTCTTC. The whole variable domain, filled in from reference TRBV11-2 and TRBJ2-1, reads EAGVAQSPRYKIIEKRQSVAFWCNPISGHATLYWYQQILGQGPKLLIQFQNNGVVDDSQLPKDRFSAERLKGVDSTLKIQPAKLEDSAVYLCASNREAYNEQFFGPGTRLTVL.